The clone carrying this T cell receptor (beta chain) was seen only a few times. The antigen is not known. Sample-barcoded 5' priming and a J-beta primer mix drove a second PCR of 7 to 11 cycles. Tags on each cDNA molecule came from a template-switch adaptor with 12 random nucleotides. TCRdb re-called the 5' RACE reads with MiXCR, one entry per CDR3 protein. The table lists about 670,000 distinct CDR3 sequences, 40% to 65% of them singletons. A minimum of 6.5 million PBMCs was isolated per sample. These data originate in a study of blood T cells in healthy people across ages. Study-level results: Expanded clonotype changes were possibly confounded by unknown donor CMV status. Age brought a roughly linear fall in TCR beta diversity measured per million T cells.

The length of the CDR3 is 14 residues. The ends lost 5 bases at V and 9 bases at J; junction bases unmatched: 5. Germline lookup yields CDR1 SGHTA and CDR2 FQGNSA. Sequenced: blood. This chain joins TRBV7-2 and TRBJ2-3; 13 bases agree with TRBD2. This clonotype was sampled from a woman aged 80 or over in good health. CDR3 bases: TGTGCCAGCAGCGGGACTAGCGGGGCCCGGACGCAGTATTTT. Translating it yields CASSGTSGARTQYF.